The source of this T cell receptor (beta chain) is a study of blood T cells in healthy people across ages. Ten or more counts support this clonotype. Its matching antigen is unknown. The V and J ends lost 6 bases and 4 bases respectively, with 15 bases between them. Germline V gene lookup returns CDR1 SNHLY and CDR2 FYNNEI. CDR3 length equals 15 residues. Study observations and caveats: In older individuals, TCR beta diversity per million T cells was lower, falling roughly linearly with age. Unsorted PBMCs prevented conclusive naive versus antigen-experienced comparison.

Then a second PCR, running roughly 7 to 11 cycles, was carried out with a sample-barcoded 5' primer and a J-beta primer mix. Every molecule of cDNA carried a tag from a template-switch adaptor with 12 random nucleotides. Paired-end reads containing CDR3 totaled no fewer than 2.5 million for each sample. TCRdb used MiXCR to reprocess the 5' RACE reads, holding one entry per CDR3 protein. This table has fewer than 700,000 distinct CDR3 sequences, 40% to 50% appearing once. The sequencing input was blood. The chain is built from TRBV2 and TRBJ2-2; tentative D call: TRBD1 (6 bases). The origin of this receptor is a man of 80 years or more in good health. The CDR3 sequence is CASRAPGAATGELFF. As DNA, the CDR3 is TGTGCCAGCAGGGCCCCAGGGGCGGCCACCGGGGAGCTGTTTTTT.